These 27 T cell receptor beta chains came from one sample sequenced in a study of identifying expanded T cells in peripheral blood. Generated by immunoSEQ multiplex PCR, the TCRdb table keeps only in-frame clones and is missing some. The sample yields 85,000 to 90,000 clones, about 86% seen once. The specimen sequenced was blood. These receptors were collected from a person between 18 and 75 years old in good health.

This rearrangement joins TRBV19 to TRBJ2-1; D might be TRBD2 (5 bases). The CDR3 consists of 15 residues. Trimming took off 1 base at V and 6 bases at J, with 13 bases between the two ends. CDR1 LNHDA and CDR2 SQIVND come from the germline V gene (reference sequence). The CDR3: CASSIVSSEGNEQFF. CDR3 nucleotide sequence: TGTGCCAGTAGTATAGTGTCATCTGAGGGCAATGAGCAGTTCTTC.

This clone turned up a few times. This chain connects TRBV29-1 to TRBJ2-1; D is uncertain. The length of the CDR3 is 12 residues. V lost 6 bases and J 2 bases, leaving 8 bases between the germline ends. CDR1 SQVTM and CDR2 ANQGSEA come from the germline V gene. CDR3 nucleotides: TGCAGCGTGGGCCGTACCTACAATGAGCAGTTCTTC. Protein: CSVGRTYNEQFF.

CDR3 loop: CASSLGDRGVEETQYF. CDR3 bases: TGTGCCAGCAGCTTGGGGGACAGGGGAGTAGAAGAGACCCAGTACTTC. This chain joins TRBV5-4 and TRBJ2-5; 10 bases map to TRBD1. Germline CDR1 and CDR2: SGHNT and YYREEE (reference sequence). The V segment lost 0 bases and the J segment 3 bases; nucleotides outside the gene matches: 5. The CDR3 is 16 amino acids.

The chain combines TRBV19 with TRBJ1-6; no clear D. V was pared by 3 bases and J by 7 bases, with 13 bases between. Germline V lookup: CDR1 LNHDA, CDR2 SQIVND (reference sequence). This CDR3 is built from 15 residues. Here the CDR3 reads CASSIQPATNSPLHF. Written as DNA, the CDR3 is TGTGCCAGTAGTATCCAACCAGCGACAAATTCACCCCTCCACTTT.

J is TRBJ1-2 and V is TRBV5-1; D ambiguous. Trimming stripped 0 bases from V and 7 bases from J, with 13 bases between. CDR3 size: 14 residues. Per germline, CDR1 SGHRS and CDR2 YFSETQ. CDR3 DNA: TGCGCCAGCAGCTTGGTAGCCCGAGAGAGTGGCTACACCTTC. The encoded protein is CASSLVARESGYTF. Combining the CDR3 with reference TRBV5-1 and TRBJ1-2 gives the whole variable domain KAGVTQTPRYLIKTRGQQVTLSCSPISGHRSVSWYQQTPGQGLQFLFEYFSETQRNKGNFPGRFSGRQFSNSRSEMNVSTLELGDSALYLCASSLVARESGYTFGSGTRLTVV.

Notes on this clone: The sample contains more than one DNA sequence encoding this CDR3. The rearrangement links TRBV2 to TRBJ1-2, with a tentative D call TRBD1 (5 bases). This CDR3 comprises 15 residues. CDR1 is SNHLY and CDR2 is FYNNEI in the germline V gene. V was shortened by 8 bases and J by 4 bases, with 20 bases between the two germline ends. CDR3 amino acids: CASSSVGSRGYGYTF. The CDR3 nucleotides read TGTGCCAGCTCCAGTGTCGGGTCTAGGGGCTATGGCTACACCTTC.

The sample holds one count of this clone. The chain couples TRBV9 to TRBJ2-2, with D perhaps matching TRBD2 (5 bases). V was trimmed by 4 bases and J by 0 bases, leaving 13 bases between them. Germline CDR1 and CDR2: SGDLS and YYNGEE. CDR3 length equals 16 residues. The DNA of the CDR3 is TGTGCCAGCAGCATAGCGTCCGGGACGAACACCGGGGAGCTGTTTTTT. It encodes CASSIASGTNTGELFF.

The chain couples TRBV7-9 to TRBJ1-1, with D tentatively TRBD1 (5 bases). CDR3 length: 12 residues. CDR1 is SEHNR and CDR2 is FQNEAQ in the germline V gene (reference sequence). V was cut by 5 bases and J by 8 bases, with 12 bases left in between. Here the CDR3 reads CASSLDTSEAFF. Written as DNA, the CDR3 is TGTGCCAGCAGCCTGGACACTTCCGAAGCTTTCTTT.

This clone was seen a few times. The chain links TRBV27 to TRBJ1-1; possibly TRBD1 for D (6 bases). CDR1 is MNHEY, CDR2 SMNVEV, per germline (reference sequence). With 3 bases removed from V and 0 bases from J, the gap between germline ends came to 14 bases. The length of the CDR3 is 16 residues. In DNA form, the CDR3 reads TGTGCCAGCAGTTTGACAGGTCCGGGGATGAACACTGAAGCTTTCTTT. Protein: CASSLTGPGMNTEAFF.

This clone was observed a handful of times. As DNA, the CDR3 is TGTGCCAGCAGTGGTCAGGGCCGGGGAGGCTACACCTTC. This sequence encodes CASSGQGRGGYTF. The chain has TRBV2 and TRBJ1-2; TRBD1 is a possible D gene (5 bases). V dropped 4 bases and J dropped 8 bases, with 14 bases sitting between them. This CDR3 has 13 amino acids. Germline CDR1 SNHLY, CDR2 FYNNEI.

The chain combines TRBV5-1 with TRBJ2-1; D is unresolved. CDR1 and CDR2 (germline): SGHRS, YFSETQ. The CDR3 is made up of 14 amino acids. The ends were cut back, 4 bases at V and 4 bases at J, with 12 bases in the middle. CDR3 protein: CASSILPIYNEQFF. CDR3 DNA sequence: TGCGCCAGCAGCATCCTCCCTATTTACAATGAGCAGTTCTTC.

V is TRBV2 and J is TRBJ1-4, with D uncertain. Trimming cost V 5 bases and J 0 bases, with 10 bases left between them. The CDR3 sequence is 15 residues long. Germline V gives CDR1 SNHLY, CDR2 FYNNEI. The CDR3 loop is CASSRTLATNEKLFF. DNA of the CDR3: TGTGCCAGCAGTAGGACCCTTGCAACTAATGAAAAACTGTTTTTT. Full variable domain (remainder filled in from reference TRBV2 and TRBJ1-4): EPEVTQTPSHQVTQMGQEVILRCVPISNHLYFYWYRQILGQKVEFLVSFYNNEISEKSEIFDDQFSVERPDGSNFTLKIRSTKLEDSAMYFCASSRTLATNEKLFFGSGTQLSVL.

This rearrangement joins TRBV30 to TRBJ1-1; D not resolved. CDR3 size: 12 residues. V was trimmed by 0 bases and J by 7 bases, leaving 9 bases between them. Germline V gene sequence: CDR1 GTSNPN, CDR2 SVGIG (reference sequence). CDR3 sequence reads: CAWSVLKDEAFF. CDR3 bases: TGTGCCTGGAGTGTACTCAAGGATGAAGCTTTCTTT.

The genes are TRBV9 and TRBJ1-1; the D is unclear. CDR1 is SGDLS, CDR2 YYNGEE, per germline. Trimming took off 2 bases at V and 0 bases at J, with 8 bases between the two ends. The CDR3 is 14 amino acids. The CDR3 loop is CASSVDPLNTEAFF. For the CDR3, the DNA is TGTGCCAGCAGCGTGGACCCCCTGAACACTGAAGCTTTCTTT.

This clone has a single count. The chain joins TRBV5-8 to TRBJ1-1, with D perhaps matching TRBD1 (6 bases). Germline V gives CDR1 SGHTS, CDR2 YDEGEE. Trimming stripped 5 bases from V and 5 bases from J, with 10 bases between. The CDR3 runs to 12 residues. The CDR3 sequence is CASRPQGTEAFF. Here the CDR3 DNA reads TGTGCCAGCAGACCACAGGGAACTGAAGCTTTCTTT.

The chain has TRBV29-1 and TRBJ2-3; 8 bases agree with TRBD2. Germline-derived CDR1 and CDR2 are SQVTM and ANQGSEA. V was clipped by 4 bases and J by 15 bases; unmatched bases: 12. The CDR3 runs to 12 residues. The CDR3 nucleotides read TGCAGCGTTGGAATTGTAAGCGGGGGAGGATATTTT. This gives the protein CSVGIVSGGGYF.

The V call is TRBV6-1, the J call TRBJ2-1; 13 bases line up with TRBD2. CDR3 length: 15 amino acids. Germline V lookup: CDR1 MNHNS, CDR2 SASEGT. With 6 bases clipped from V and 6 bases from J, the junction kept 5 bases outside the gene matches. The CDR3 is CASSPLAGGGNEQFF. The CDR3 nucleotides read TGTGCCAGCAGCCCACTAGCGGGGGGGGGCAATGAGCAGTTCTTC.

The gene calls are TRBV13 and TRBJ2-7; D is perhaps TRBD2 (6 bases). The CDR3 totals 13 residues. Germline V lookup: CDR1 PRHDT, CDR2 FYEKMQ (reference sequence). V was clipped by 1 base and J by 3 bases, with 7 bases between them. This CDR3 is CASSLEGGYEQYF. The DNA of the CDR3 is TGTGCCAGCAGCTTAGAGGGAGGCTACGAGCAGTACTTC.

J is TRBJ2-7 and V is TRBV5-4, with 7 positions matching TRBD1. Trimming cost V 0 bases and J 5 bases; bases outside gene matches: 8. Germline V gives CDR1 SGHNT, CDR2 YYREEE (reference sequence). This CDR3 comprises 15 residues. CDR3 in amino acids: CASSLGRGTRDEQYF. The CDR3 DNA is TGTGCCAGCAGCTTGGGCAGGGGGACAAGAGACGAGCAGTACTTC. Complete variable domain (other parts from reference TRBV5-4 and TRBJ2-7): ETGVTQSPTHLIKTRGQQVTLRCSSQSGHNTVSWYQQALGQGPQFIFQYYREEENGRGNFPPRFSGLQFPNYSSELNVNALELDDSALYLCASSLGRGTRDEQYFGPGTRLTVT.

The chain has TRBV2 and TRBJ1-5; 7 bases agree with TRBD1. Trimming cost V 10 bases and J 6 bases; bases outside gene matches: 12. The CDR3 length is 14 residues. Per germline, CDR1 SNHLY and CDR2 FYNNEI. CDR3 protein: CAISDRRGGQPQHF. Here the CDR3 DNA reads TGTGCCATTTCGGACAGGAGAGGCGGTCAGCCCCAGCATTTT.

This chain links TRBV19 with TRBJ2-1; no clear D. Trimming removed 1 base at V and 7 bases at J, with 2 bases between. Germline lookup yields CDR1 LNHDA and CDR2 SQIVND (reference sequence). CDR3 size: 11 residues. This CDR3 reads CASSIANEQFF. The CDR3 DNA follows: TGTGCCAGTAGTATAGCTAATGAGCAGTTCTTC.

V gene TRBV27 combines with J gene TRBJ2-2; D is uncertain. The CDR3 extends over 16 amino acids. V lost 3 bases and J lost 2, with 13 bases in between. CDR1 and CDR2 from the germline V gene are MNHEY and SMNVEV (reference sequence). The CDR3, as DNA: TGTGCCAGCAGTTTTAGTTACTACATCAACACCGGGGAGCTGTTTTTT. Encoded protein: CASSFSYYINTGELFF.

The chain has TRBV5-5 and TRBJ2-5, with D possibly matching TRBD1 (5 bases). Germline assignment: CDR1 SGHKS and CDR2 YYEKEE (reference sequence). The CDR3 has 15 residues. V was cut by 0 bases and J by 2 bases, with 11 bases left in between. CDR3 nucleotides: TGTGCCAGCAGCTTGGGATCGAACAGGCAAGAGACCCAGTACTTC. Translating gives CASSLGSNRQETQYF.

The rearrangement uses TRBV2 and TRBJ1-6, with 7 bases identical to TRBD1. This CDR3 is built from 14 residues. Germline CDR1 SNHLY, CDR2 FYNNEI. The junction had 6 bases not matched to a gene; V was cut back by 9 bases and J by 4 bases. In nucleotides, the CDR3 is TGTGCCAGTATCCGGGACAGTTATAATTCACCCCTCCACTTT. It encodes CASIRDSYNSPLHF.

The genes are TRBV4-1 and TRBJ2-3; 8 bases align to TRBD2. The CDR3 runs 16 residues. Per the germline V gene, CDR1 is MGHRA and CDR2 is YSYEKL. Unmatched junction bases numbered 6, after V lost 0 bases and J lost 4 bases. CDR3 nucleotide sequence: TGCGCCAGCAGCCAAGATCGGGGACTAGGGTCAGATACGCAGTATTTT. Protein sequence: CASSQDRGLGSDTQYF.

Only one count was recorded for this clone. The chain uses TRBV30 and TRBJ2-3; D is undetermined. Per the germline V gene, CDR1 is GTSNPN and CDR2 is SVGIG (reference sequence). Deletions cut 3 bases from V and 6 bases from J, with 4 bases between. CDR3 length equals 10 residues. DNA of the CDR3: TGTGCCTGGAGAGGGGATACGCAGTATTTT. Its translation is CAWRGDTQYF.

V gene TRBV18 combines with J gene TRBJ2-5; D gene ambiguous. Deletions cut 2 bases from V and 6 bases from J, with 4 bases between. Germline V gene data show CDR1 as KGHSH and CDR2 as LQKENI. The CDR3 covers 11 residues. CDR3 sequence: CASSPEKTQYF. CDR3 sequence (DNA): TGTGCCAGCTCACCAGAGAAGACCCAGTACTTC. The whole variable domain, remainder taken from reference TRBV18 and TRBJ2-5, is NAGVMQNPRHLVRRRGQEARLRCSPMKGHSHVYWYRQLPEEGLKFMVYLQKENIIDESGMPKERFSAEFPKEGPSILRIQQVVRGDSAAYFCASSPEKTQYFGPGTRLLVL.